This T cell receptor (beta chain) was recovered during a study of blood T cell repertoires in COVID-19 (dated by TCRdb to 2018 to 2021). About the full investigation: Samples covering the acute and convalescent phases of COVID-19 were provided by collaborators in the United States, Italy and Spain. HLA class I and class II types, where available, came from metadata supplied by the sample provider rather than from assay-based typing. The repertoires were released in a freely available public database intended as a resource for research on the immune response to SARS-CoV-2. The material from the prospective study consisted of cDNA or gDNA derived from T cells, B-cell-depleted T cells, or PBMCs. Subjects who had been exposed to COVID-19, were actively infected with it, or had recovered from it provided the deeply sampled blood TCRbeta repertoires that made up the dataset. Nearly every sample came with metadata listing a de-identified subject ID, COVID-19 status, age in years and sex. The samples were drawn from the first 160 participants of the ongoing ImmuneRACE study and from 950 to 1,500 subjects provided by 6 global collaborators.

TCRbeta CDR3 regions were amplified from genomic DNA using the immunoSEQ Assay, a bias-controlled multiplex PCR. In the paper's pipeline: Within the assay, amplification of reference gene primers was used to estimate how many nucleated cells each sample contained. To quantify the absolute abundance of each unique TCRbeta CDR3 rearrangement, sequence reads were collapsed and filtered. For each sample, productive Simpson clonality was calculated as the square root of Simpson's diversity index over productive rearrangements. What TCRdb holds here is the immuneACCESS table cut down to in-frame rearrangements. Part of the clones is not present; checked against another copy, under half of the missing clones reflect an unresolved V gene, and the others are unexplained. The V and J calls and clone size were taken over from that table, and D and trimming were inferred from the DNA. The table for this sample lists around 210,000 clones; about 90% of them were counted only once. The ten biggest clones cover about 0.72% of the sample.

Worth noting for this clone: Its antigen is currently not known. Qualities for individual bases were not recorded, and no much larger clone is one base off.

Summary of the overall study and its limitations: Clinical and demographic metadata were provided uncurated, with the amount varying by source and participant.

As encoded in the germline V gene, CDR1 is SNHLY while CDR2 is FYNNEI. Trimming at the junction amounts to 0 bases on V and 0 bases on J, and the germline ends lie 14 bases apart. Including cysteine and phenylalanine, the CDR3 has 17 amino acids. CDR3 DNA only is kept here, 51 bases in frame from base 1. Whole blood was collected in K2EDTA tubes by collaborating institutions according to the institutions' own protocols. For TCRbeta analysis, collaborators shipped samples as frozen whole blood, isolated PBMCs, or DNA extracted from either of those sample types. Specimen: peripheral blood. The chain couples TRBV2 to TRBJ1-1, with no reliable assignment of the D segment. The sequence was collected from a woman in her 70s with acute or convalescent COVID-19. The bases read TGTGCCAGCAGTGAAGCGCCTGGCAGATCTGTGAACACTGAAGCTTTCTTT. It codes for CASSEAPGRSVNTEAFF.